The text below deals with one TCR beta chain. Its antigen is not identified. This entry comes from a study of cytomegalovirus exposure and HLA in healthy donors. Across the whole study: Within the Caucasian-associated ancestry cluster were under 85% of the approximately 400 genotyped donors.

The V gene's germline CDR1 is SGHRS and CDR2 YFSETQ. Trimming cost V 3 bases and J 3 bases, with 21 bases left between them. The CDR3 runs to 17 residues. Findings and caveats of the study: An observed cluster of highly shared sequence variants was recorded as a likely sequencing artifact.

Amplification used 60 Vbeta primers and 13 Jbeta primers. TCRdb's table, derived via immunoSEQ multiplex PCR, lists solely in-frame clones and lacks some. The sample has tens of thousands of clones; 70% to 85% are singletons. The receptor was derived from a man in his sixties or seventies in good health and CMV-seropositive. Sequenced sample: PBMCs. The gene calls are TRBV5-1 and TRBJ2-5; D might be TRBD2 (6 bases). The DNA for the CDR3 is TGCGCCAGCAGCTCTGGGACTCAGGCGAATGCAAAAGAGACCCAGTACTTC. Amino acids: CASSSGTQANAKETQYF.